The next 21 T cell receptor beta chains were all read from a single sample in a study of early T cells in non-severe SARS-CoV-2 infection. TCRdb re-called the 5' RACE reads with MiXCR, one entry per CDR3 protein. In the table there are some 77,000 distinct CDR3 sequences, around 5% of which are singletons. The sample here was whole blood, taken at baseline. These TCRs come from an adult who was a healthcare worker with PCR-confirmed SARS-CoV-2 infection or an uninfected control (not recorded which).

This sequence joins TRBV4-1 and TRBJ1-5, with a tentative D call TRBD1 (6 bases). V lost 1 base and J lost 8, with 15 bases in between. The CDR3 is 15 residues long. Germline V gene data show CDR1 as MGHRA and CDR2 as YSYEKL. In DNA, the CDR3 is TGCGCCAGCAGCCAAGGAAGGGGGGGAGTAGAGCCCCAGCATTTT. Amino acid sequence: CASSQGRGGVEPQHF.

V is TRBV7-8 and J is TRBJ2-1; 10 bases align to TRBD2. Germline loops: CDR1 SGHVS, CDR2 FQNEAQ. This CDR3 spans 15 amino acids. Germline trimming cut 8 bases from V and 6 bases from J; bases unmatched to any gene: 10. CDR3 protein: CASRLGAGGSNEQFF. CDR3 bases: TGTGCCAGCCGCCTAGGAGCGGGAGGGAGCAATGAGCAGTTCTTC. Combining the CDR3 with reference TRBV7-8 and TRBJ2-1 gives the whole variable domain GAGVSQSPRYKVAKRGQDVALRCDPISGHVSLFWYQQALGQGPEFLTYFQNEAQLDKSGLPSDRFFAERPEGSVSTLKIQRTQQEDSAVYLCASRLGAGGSNEQFFGPGTRLTVL.

At least ten counts were recorded for this clonotype. The chain carries TRBV6-6 and TRBJ1-2; no clear D gene. V was pared by 7 bases and J by 2 bases, with 11 bases between. The CDR3 totals 13 residues. Germline-derived CDR1 and CDR2 are MNHNY and SVGAGI (reference sequence). DNA for the CDR3: TGTGCCAGCATCGACACAATAAACTATGGCTACACCTTC. Translated, it gives CASIDTINYGYTF.

At least ten counts were recorded for this clonotype. This sequence joins TRBV30 and TRBJ1-1; perhaps TRBD1 as D (6 bases). Germline V gives CDR1 GTSNPN, CDR2 SVGIG (reference sequence). The CDR3 extends over 13 amino acids. The V end lost 7 bases, the J end lost 2 bases, and 14 bases lay between the germline ends. The CDR3 DNA follows: TGTGCCTCGGCCAAAGGGGGAAACACTGAAGCTTTCTTT. It yields the protein CASAKGGNTEAFF.

This clonotype occurred many times. The V gene is TRBV7-9, the J gene TRBJ1-1, with 10 nucleotides matching TRBD1. Trimming at V came to 4 bases and at J to 3 bases, leaving 17 bases not matched to a gene. The CDR3 consists of 19 residues. Germline V CDR1 and CDR2: SEHNR, FQNEAQ (reference sequence). CDR3 DNA: TGTGCCAGCAGCTGGGACCGGGACAGGGGATTTCTGTCGGACACTGAAGCTTTCTTT. This gives the protein CASSWDRDRGFLSDTEAFF.

In its sample, this clonotype was seen a few times. Lacking the conserved final phenylalanine or tryptophan, this CDR3 likely reflects a read error. The J gene is TRBJ2-1, the V gene TRBV12-3 or TRBV12-4; TRBD1 matches 9 bases. The CDR3 covers 15 residues. The J segment lost 7 bases and the V segment lost 7 bases, leaving 11 bases of the junction unmatched. CDR3 in amino acids: CASTAPGQGWNEQFS. CDR3 DNA: TGTGCCAGCACCGCGCCGGGACAGGGATGGAATGAGCAGTTCTCC.

This clonotype was seen ten or more times. The gene calls are TRBV6-5 and TRBJ1-1; D might be TRBD1 (6 bases). CDR3 size: 14 residues. Germline CDR1 reads MNHEY; CDR2 reads SVGAGI. Trimming pared 5 bases from V and 4 bases from J, leaving 14 bases between. CDR3 DNA: TGTGCCAGCAGTACCAACAGGGAAGGCACTGAAGCTTTCTTT. Translating gives CASSTNREGTEAFF.

This clonotype showed up many times. The chain carries TRBV7-9 and TRBJ1-3; weak D call: TRBD1 (6 bases). Trimming left V 5 bases short and J 4 bases short, with 12 bases between. Germline V gene lookup returns CDR1 SEHNR and CDR2 FQNEAQ (reference sequence). The CDR3 is 14 amino acids. CDR3 loop: CASSPSGQGNTIYF. CDR3 nucleotide sequence: TGTGCCAGCAGCCCAAGCGGACAGGGAAACACCATATATTTT.

At least ten counts were recorded for this clonotype. The chain carries TRBV7-8 and TRBJ1-6; D unclear. CDR1 is SGHVS, CDR2 FQNEAQ, per germline. V dropped 1 base and J dropped 9 bases, with 10 bases sitting between them. This CDR3 comprises 14 residues. The CDR3 sequence is CASSLVTGSSPLHF. CDR3 coding DNA: TGTGCCAGCAGCTTAGTTACGGGTTCTTCACCCCTCCACTTT.

This clonotype was found many times. The gene calls are TRBV7-6 and TRBJ2-1; D call uncertain. The CDR3 is 14 residues long. Deletions cut 1 base from V and 8 bases from J, with 12 bases between. CDR1 is SGHVS and CDR2 is FNYEAQ in the germline V gene. The CDR3 loop reads CASSLDIGTDEQFF. In DNA, the CDR3 is TGTGCCAGCAGCTTAGATATAGGCACGGATGAGCAGTTCTTC. Variable domain in full (rest from reference TRBV7-6 and TRBJ2-1): GAGVSQSPRYKVTKRGQDVALRCDPISGHVSLYWYRQALGQGPEFLTYFNYEAQQDKSGLPNDRFSAERPEGSISTLTIQRTEQRDSAMYRCASSLDIGTDEQFFGPGTRLTVL.

This clonotype was counted ten times or more. This chain links TRBV11-2 with TRBJ2-1, with D perhaps matching TRBD2 (6 bases). Germline V gene data show CDR1 as SGHAT and CDR2 as FQNNGV. The CDR3 loop spans 16 amino acids. With 5 bases removed from V and 6 bases from J, the gap between germline ends came to 20 bases. This chain's CDR3 is CASSPRLVAFSNEQFF. DNA of the CDR3: TGTGCCAGCAGCCCCAGACTAGTCGCTTTTAGCAATGAGCAGTTCTTC.

This clonotype was seen more than once but under ten times. This rearrangement joins TRBV28 to TRBJ1-5, with a possible D match to TRBD1 (6 bases). CDR1 is MDHEN, CDR2 SYDVKM, per germline. Trimming left V 7 bases short and J 0 bases short, with 25 bases between. This CDR3 is 19 amino acids long. CDR3 sequence (DNA): TGTGCCAGCACCCACGCGACAGGCCCGGGTCGAGGTAGCAATCAGCCCCAGCATTTT. Its translation: CASTHATGPGRGSNQPQHF.

The rearrangement joins TRBV4-2 to TRBJ2-3, with 8 bases aligning to TRBD1. This CDR3 is 16 amino acids long. V was clipped by 3 bases and J by 4 bases; unmatched bases: 9. Germline V gene sequence: CDR1 LGHNA, CDR2 YNFKEQ. Here the CDR3 reads CASSHGRQGNADTQYF. CDR3 bases: TGTGCCAGCAGCCACGGTAGACAGGGGAATGCAGATACGCAGTATTTT.

This clonotype was recorded at least ten times. The V gene is TRBV5-4, the J gene TRBJ2-1, with 9 bases lining up with TRBD2. This CDR3 has 16 amino acids. Germline V gene lookup returns CDR1 SGHNT and CDR2 YYREEE (reference sequence). V gave up 6 bases and J gave up 5 bases; unmatched junction bases: 12. The CDR3 sequence is CASILNSGSNHNEQFF. The CDR3 DNA sequence: TGTGCCAGCATCCTCAATAGCGGGAGCAACCACAATGAGCAGTTCTTC.

The sample holds many counts of this clonotype. The chain joins TRBV7-9 to TRBJ1-1; D not resolved. From germline, CDR1 is SEHNR and CDR2 FQNEAQ (reference sequence). The ends were cut back, 5 bases at V and 4 bases at J, with 17 bases in the middle. The CDR3 length is 15 residues. The CDR3 region is CASSTAPMEGTEAFF. As DNA, the CDR3 is TGTGCCAGCAGCACAGCCCCAATGGAGGGCACTGAAGCTTTCTTT.

The rearrangement joins TRBV20-1 to TRBJ2-6, with D hard to call. There are 13 residues in the CDR3. Trimming shortened V by 5 bases and J by 4 bases, and 9 bases separated the two germline ends. Per the germline V gene, CDR1 is DFQATT and CDR2 is SNEGSKA (reference sequence). The chain's CDR3 is CSAVQGGANVLTF. The CDR3 DNA reads as TGCAGTGCTGTCCAAGGGGGGGCCAACGTCCTGACTTTC.

This clonotype was recorded a few times. The rearrangement links TRBV27 to TRBJ1-6, with 7 bases that match TRBD1. The V gene's germline CDR1 is MNHEY and CDR2 SMNVEV (reference sequence). V was clipped by 3 bases and J by 10 bases; unmatched bases: 18. CDR3 length: 18 residues. Here the CDR3 reads CASSFSYRGPDEESPLHF. CDR3 bases: TGTGCCAGCAGTTTTTCATACAGGGGCCCCGATGAGGAGTCACCCCTCCACTTT.

This clonotype was seen repeatedly, ten times or more. The chain is built from TRBV7-9 and TRBJ2-1, with 11 bases lining up with TRBD2. This CDR3 is 15 amino acids long. The V segment lost 5 bases and the J segment 4 bases; nucleotides outside the gene matches: 4. Germline assignment: CDR1 SEHNR and CDR2 FQNEAQ (reference sequence). This chain's CDR3 is CASSRLAGRYNEQFF. CDR3 DNA: TGTGCCAGCAGCAGACTAGCGGGACGGTACAATGAGCAGTTCTTC.

This clonotype was seen at least ten times. The chain couples TRBV10-1 to TRBJ2-5; no clear D gene. CDR3 size: 14 residues. V lost 2 bases and J lost 2, with 9 bases in between. From germline, CDR1 is WNHNN and CDR2 SYGVQD (reference sequence). The CDR3: CASSEDRIQETQYF. CDR3 nucleotides: TGCGCCAGCAGTGAGGACCGGATACAAGAGACCCAGTACTTC.

This clonotype showed up many times. The CDR3 DNA reads TGTGCCAGCAGCTTGGCGGCAGGAGGGACGCAGTATTTT. Amino acid sequence: CASSLAAGGTQYF. This chain joins TRBV5-6 and TRBJ2-3, with D maybe TRBD2 (6 bases). CDR3 length: 13 residues. Trimming removed 0 bases at V and 9 bases at J, with 11 bases between. Germline lookup yields CDR1 SGHDT and CDR2 YYEEEE.

This clonotype was detected many times. This rearrangement joins TRBV6-5 to TRBJ2-3; TRBD1 or TRBD2 may be the D gene (5 bases each). From germline, CDR1 is MNHEY and CDR2 SVGAGI. The CDR3 runs to 15 residues. Trimming removed 2 bases from V and 0 bases from J, with 9 bases in between. The chain's CDR3 is CASSYNRDSTDTQYF. DNA of the CDR3: TGTGCCAGCAGTTACAACCGGGACAGCACAGATACGCAGTATTTT.